This paragraph reports one T cell receptor (beta chain). What it binds is not known. Germline loops: CDR1 MNHNY, CDR2 SVGAGI (reference sequence). The CDR3 totals 16 residues. V gave up 8 bases and J gave up 3 bases; unmatched junction bases: 13. Libraries were prepared by immunoSEQ multiplex PCR; TCRdb keeps only in-frame clonotypes and omits some of them. There are around 2.1 million clones in the sample; almost 96% occur only once, and roughly 0.13% lies in the top ten. The data derive from a study of shared clonotypes between healthy human individuals. General observations from the study: The study sampled only blood, and tissue repertoires likely differ.

Specimen: naive CD4+ T cells sorted from blood. Regarding subset: CD45RA+ positively selected. The TCR originated in a man younger than 35 in good health. V gene TRBV6-6 combines with J gene TRBJ2-1, with 7 bases aligning to TRBD1. For the CDR3, the DNA is TGTGCCAGCTTAGACTCGACAGGGACCTACTACAATGAGCAGTTCTTC. Its protein is CASLDSTGTYYNEQFF.